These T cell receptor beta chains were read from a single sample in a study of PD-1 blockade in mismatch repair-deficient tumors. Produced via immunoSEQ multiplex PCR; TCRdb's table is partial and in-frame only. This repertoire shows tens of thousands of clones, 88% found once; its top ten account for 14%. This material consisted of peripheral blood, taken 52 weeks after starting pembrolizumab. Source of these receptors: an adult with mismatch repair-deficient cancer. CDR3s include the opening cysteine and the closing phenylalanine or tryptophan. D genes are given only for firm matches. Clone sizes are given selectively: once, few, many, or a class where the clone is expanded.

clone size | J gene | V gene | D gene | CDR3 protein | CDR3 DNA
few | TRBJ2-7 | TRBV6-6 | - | CASSDEVRGEQYF | TGTGCCAGCAGTGACGAAGTGCGTGGAGAGCAGTACTTC
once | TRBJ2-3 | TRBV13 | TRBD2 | CASSTLLAATDTQYF | TGTGCCAGCAGCACATTACTAGCGGCGACAGATACGCAGTATTTT
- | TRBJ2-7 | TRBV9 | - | CASSVDAGYEQYF | TGTGCCAGCAGCGTAGATGCGGGGTACGAGCAGTACTTC
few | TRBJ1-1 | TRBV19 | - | CASSDSNTEAFF | TGTGCCAGTAGCGACAGCAACACTGAAGCTTTCTTT
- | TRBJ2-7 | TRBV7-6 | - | CASSLQAWYEQYF | TGTGCCAGCAGCTTACAGGCTTGGTACGAGCAGTACTTC
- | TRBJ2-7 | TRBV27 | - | CASSFGITYEQYF | TGTGCCAGCAGTTTTGGAATTACCTACGAGCAGTACTTC
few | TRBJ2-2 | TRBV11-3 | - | CASSFTATGELFF | TGTGCCAGCAGCTTTACAGCCACCGGGGAGCTGTTTTTT
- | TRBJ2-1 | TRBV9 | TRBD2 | CASSVEGLAGGLDEQFF | TGTGCCAGCAGCGTAGAGGGACTAGCGGGAGGGTTGGATGAGCAGTTCTTC
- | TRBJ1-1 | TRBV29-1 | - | CSVEDRGLQTEAFF | TGCAGCGTTGAAGATCGGGGTTTGCAAACTGAAGCTTTCTTT
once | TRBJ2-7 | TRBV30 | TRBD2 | CAWSRVAGPSYEQYF | TGTGCCTGGAGTAGGGTAGCGGGACCATCCTACGAGCAGTACTTC
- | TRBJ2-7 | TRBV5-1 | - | CASSYSPGTQSYEQYF | TGCGCCAGCAGCTACTCCCCCGGGACTCAGTCCTACGAGCAGTACTTC
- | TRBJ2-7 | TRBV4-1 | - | CASSQGGEKWYF | TGCGCCAGCAGCCAAGGGGGCGAAAAGTGGTACTTC
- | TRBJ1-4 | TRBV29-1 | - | CSVESDPEEKLFF | TGCAGCGTTGAGTCGGACCCCGAAGAAAAACTGTTTTTT
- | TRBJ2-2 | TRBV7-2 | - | CASSLVLGELFF | TGTGCCAGCAGCTTAGTGCTCGGGGAGCTGTTTTTT
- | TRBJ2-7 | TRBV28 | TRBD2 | CASSRVLAGAYEQYF | TGTGCCAGCAGCCGCGTACTAGCGGGGGCCTACGAGCAGTACTTC
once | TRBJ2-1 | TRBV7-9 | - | CASSPTRLAYNEQFF | TGTGCCAGCAGCCCCACCCGACTCGCCTACAATGAGCAGTTCTTC
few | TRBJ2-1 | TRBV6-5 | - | CATGKGSYNEQFF | TGTGCAACCGGAAAGGGCTCCTACAATGAGCAGTTCTTC
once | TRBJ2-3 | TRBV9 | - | CASSVVSTDTQYF | TGTGCCAGCAGCGTAGTTAGCACAGATACGCAGTATTTT
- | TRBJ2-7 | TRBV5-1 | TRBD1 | CASSLSDRAYEQYF | TGCGCCAGCAGCTTATCGGACAGGGCCTACGAGCAGTACTTC
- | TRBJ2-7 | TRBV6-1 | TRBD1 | CASRTGTGEQYF | TGTGCCAGCAGGACCGGGACAGGGGAGCAGTACTTC
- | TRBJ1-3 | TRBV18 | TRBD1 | CASSPGQGNSGNTIYF | TGTGCCAGCTCACCGGGACAGGGAAACTCTGGAAACACCATATATTTT
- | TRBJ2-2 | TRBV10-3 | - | CAISTPPAGGSGELFF | TGTGCCATCAGCACCCCACCGGCAGGGGGGTCCGGGGAGCTGTTTTTT
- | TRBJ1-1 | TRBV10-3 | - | CAISENGHANTEAFF | TGTGCCATCAGTGAGAACGGACACGCGAACACTGAAGCTTTCTTT
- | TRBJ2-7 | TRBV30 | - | CAWSVGYEQYF | TGTGCCTGGAGTGTCGGCTACGAGCAGTACTTC
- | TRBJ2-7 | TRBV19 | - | CASSMGPRYEQYF | TGTGCCAGTAGTATGGGACCCCGCTACGAGCAGTACTTC
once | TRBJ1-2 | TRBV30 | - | CAWNPRGHNYGYTF | TGTGCCTGGAATCCGCGGGGACATAACTATGGCTACACCTTC
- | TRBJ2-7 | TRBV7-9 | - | CASSLLTSYEQYF | TGTGCCAGCAGCTTACTAACTTCCTACGAGCAGTACTTC
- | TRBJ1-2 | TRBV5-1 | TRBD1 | CASSLTIARDGVRDRDYGYTF | TGCGCCAGCAGCTTAACTATCGCTAGGGATGGTGTCAGGGACAGGGACTATGGCTACACCTTC
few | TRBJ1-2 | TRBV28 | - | CASSFARTYGYTF | TGTGCCAGCAGTTTCGCCAGGACTTATGGCTACACCTTC
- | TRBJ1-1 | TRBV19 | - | CASSTRQVNTEAFF | TGTGCCAGTAGTACAAGACAGGTAAACACTGAAGCTTTCTTT
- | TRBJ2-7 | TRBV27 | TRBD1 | CASSPGQGGSYEQYF | TGTGCCAGCAGCCCGGGACAGGGGGGATCCTACGAGCAGTACTTC
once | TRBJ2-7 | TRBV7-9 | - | CASATQGYEQYF | TGTGCCAGCGCTACACAGGGCTACGAGCAGTACTTC
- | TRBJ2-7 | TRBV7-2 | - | CASSPQGGGSYEQYF | TGTGCCAGCAGCCCACAGGGTGGGGGGAGCTACGAGCAGTACTTC
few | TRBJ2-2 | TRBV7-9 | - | CASSSVVRSNTGELFF | TGTGCCAGCAGCTCCGTAGTGAGGTCGAACACCGGGGAGCTGTTTTTT
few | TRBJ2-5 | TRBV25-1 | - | CASSEFPLGETQYF | TGTGCCAGCAGTGAATTCCCACTGGGGGAGACCCAGTACTTC
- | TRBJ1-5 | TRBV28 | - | CASSLGRTQPQHF | TGTGCCAGCAGTTTAGGTCGGACTCAGCCCCAGCATTTT
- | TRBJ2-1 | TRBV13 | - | CASSGRGGEQFF | TGTGCCAGCAGCGGGCGAGGTGGGGAGCAGTTCTTC
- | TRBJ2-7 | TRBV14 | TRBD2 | CASSPSGGDYEQYF | TGTGCCAGCAGCCCGTCCGGGGGGGACTACGAGCAGTACTTC
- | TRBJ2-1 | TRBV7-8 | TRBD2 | CASSQGLHSYNEQFF | TGTGCCAGCAGCCAGGGACTACACTCCTACAATGAGCAGTTCTTC
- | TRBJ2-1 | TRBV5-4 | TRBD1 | CASSQQGLYNEQFF | TGTGCCAGCAGCCAACAGGGGTTATACAATGAGCAGTTCTTC
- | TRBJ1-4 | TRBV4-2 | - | CASKDSREKLFF | TGTGCCAGCAAAGATTCCAGGGAAAAACTGTTTTTT